The sequence of this T cell receptor (beta chain) was determined in a study of stem cell transplantation in POMP-related autoinflammatory disease. Across the whole study: Defective thymoproteasomes were hypothesized to impair CD8+ T-cell positive selection. Before transplant: CD4+ naive skewing, low CD8+ proportions, reduced cytokine secretion.

The method was immunoSEQ multiplex PCR; TCRdb's version includes in-frame clones alone and lacks a portion of them. The top ten hold less than 3% of the sample, which has tens of thousands of clones, about 81% seen once. Study outcomes and limitations: In patients with PRAID, every analyzed T-cell subset tended to show lower diversity and higher clonality. Unique TRB V-J gene pairings were limited in number in patients with PRAID.

Regarding this clone: The antigen is not known.

V shed 0 bases and J shed 4 bases, with 28 bases lying between them. This CDR3 region has 21 residues. CDR1 MNHEY and CDR2 SMNVEV come from the germline V gene (reference sequence). The receptor comes from a human donor with POMP-related autoinflammation and immune dysregulation (PRAID). The sequences come from CD4+ T cells from PBMCs, collected before stem cell transplantation. V and J are TRBV27 and TRBJ2-1, with D possibly being TRBD1 (5 bases). The DNA of the CDR3 is TGTGCCAGCAGTTTATCGATTAGGAAGGGGCTTCTCCAGAGGTCTTACAATGAGCAGTTCTTC. It is translated as CASSLSIRKGLLQRSYNEQFF.